Presented here are 25 T cell receptor beta chains from one specimen sequenced in a study of blood T cell repertoires in COVID-19. Profiling relied on immunoSEQ multiplex PCR, and the TCRdb table lists in-frame clones only, not all of them. The sample lists 150,000 to 200,000 clones, around four fifths occurring once. The sequencing sample was made of PBMCs or T cells enriched from blood (not recorded which). Every receptor here comes from a man aged 70 or older who had been exposed to COVID-19.

J is TRBJ2-7 and V is TRBV28; TRBD1 is a possible D gene (6 bases). CDR3 size: 16 residues. Germline loops: CDR1 MDHEN, CDR2 SYDVKM. Trimming pared 6 bases from V and 3 bases from J, leaving 21 bases between. The CDR3 nucleotides are TGTGCCAGCAGCGCACCTATAAACAGGGTACTCTACGAGCAGTACTTC. As protein: CASSAPINRVLYEQYF.

With regard to this clone: Other DNA sequences in the sample encode the same CDR3. The chain has TRBV5-1 and TRBJ1-2, with D possibly being TRBD1 (5 bases). The CDR3 runs to 13 residues. Trimming pared 2 bases from V and 8 bases from J, leaving 13 bases between. Per the germline V gene, CDR1 is SGHRS and CDR2 is YFSETQ. CDR3 sequence reads: CASSLGQGDGYTF. The CDR3 nucleotides read TGCGCCAGCAGCTTAGGGCAGGGTGACGGCTACACCTTC.

This chain joins TRBV25-1 and TRBJ1-2; perhaps TRBD1 as D (6 bases). V was clipped by 2 bases and J by 8 bases, with 12 bases between them. Germline V CDR1 and CDR2: MGHDK, SYGVNS. This CDR3 is built from 13 residues. CDR3 bases: TGTGCCAGCAGTGAAAGAACAGGGCGAGGCTACACCTTC. Amino acid sequence: CASSERTGRGYTF.

The chain uses TRBV7-2 and TRBJ2-2; D is ambiguous. In germline, CDR1 is SGHTA, CDR2 FQGNSA. This CDR3 spans 13 amino acids. Trimming cost V 0 bases and J 9 bases, with 8 bases left between them. The CDR3 DNA reads TGTGCCAGCAGCTTAGCGGCCCAACGGGAGCTGTTTTTT. This sequence encodes CASSLAAQRELFF.

The V call is TRBV4-3, the J call TRBJ2-7; perhaps TRBD1 as D (6 bases). Trimming removed 5 bases at V and 1 base at J, with 15 bases between. From germline, CDR1 is LGHNA and CDR2 YSLEER. The CDR3 runs 15 residues. The CDR3 DNA follows: TGCGCCAGCAGCGCAACAGGGCTGGGTTCCTACGAGCAGTACTTC. Translating it yields CASSATGLGSYEQYF.

The CDR3 nucleotides are TGTGCCAGCAGGACAGGGGAGAACACTGAAGCTTTCTTT. It codes for CASRTGENTEAFF. J is TRBJ1-1 and V is TRBV2, with 8 bases fitting TRBD1. The CDR3 has 13 residues. The germline gives CDR1 SNHLY, CDR2 FYNNEI. V lost 6 bases, J lost 1 base, and 1 base stayed unmatched.

In this sample, this clone turned up a few times. The V and J genes are TRBV18 and TRBJ2-1; TRBD2 aligns across 9 bases. V lost 3 bases to trimming and J lost 1 base; unmatched junction nucleotides: 1. Germline CDR1 KGHSH, CDR2 LQKENI. This CDR3 is built from 15 residues. The CDR3 sequence: CASSPSGSSYNEQFF. The CDR3 DNA sequence: TGTGCCAGCTCACCTAGCGGGAGTTCCTACAATGAGCAGTTCTTC.

This clone was seen once. The chain combines TRBV27 with TRBJ2-7; unclear D gene. The CDR3 consists of 17 residues. With 5 bases removed from V and 4 bases from J, the gap between germline ends came to 24 bases. Germline values: CDR1 MNHEY, CDR2 SMNVEV (reference sequence). CDR3 protein: CASSPTNLPKSAYEQYF. CDR3 bases: TGTGCCAGCAGTCCAACGAACCTACCCAAGTCAGCGTACGAGCAGTACTTC.

This clone was recorded only once. This chain joins TRBV28 and TRBJ2-7; TRBD1 matches at 7 bases. The CDR3 loop spans 16 amino acids. The V and J ends lost 4 bases and 3 bases, in that order; junction bases with no gene match: 12. CDR1 is MDHEN, CDR2 SYDVKM, per germline. This chain's CDR3 is CASSSSGTASFYEQYF. CDR3 coding DNA: TGTGCCAGCAGTTCTTCCGGGACAGCCTCTTTCTACGAGCAGTACTTC.

This CDR3 is CASSIGTFYGYTF. The CDR3, as DNA: TGTGCCAGTAGTATAGGTACTTTTTATGGCTACACCTTC. This rearrangement joins TRBV19 to TRBJ1-2; D is unclear. Trimming removed 1 base from V and 5 bases from J, with 8 bases in between. Germline values: CDR1 LNHDA, CDR2 SQIVND (reference sequence). The CDR3 extends over 13 amino acids. The variable domain in full, with the rest retrieved from reference TRBV19 and TRBJ1-2, is DGGITQSPKYLFRKEGQNVTLSCEQNLNHDAMYWYRQDPGQGLRLIYYSQIVNDFQKGDIAEGYSVSREKKESFPLTVTSAQKNPTAFYLCASSIGTFYGYTFGSGTRLTVV.

This clone has only a few counts. V and J are TRBV6-9 and TRBJ2-5; D is unresolved. Germline V lookup: CDR1 MNHGY, CDR2 SVAAGI. The CDR3 is 12 amino acids. Trimming took off 2 bases at V and 5 bases at J, with 6 bases between the two ends. CDR3 loop: CASSYGPETQYF. The CDR3, as DNA: TGTGCCAGCAGTTATGGGCCCGAGACCCAGTACTTC.

The chain combines TRBV27 with TRBJ1-6; D is perhaps TRBD1 (5 bases). Trimming pared 3 bases from V and 7 bases from J, leaving 13 bases between. Germline V gene sequence: CDR1 MNHEY, CDR2 SMNVEV (reference sequence). This CDR3 is 15 amino acids long. CDR3 region: CASSFADSRNSPLHF. In nucleotides, the CDR3 is TGTGCCAGCAGTTTTGCAGACAGCAGGAATTCACCCCTCCACTTT.

The chain couples TRBV7-2 to TRBJ2-7; 12 nucleotides line up with TRBD2. The ends lost 3 bases at V and 3 bases at J; junction bases unmatched: 12. The CDR3 length is 18 residues. CDR1 is SGHTA, CDR2 FQGNSA, per germline. This chain's CDR3 is CASSFRPSGRAGIYEQYF. As DNA, the CDR3 is TGTGCCAGCAGCTTTAGGCCTAGCGGGAGGGCCGGGATCTACGAGCAGTACTTC. Using reference TRBV7-2 and TRBJ2-7 for the parts outside the CDR3, the full variable domain is GAGVSQSPSNKVTEKGKDVELRCDPISGHTALYWYRQSLGQGLEFLIYFQGNSAPDKSGLPSDRFSAERTGGSVSTLTIQRTQQEDSAVYLCASSFRPSGRAGIYEQYFGPGTRLTVT.

The genes are TRBV28 and TRBJ2-7, with 13 bases lining up with TRBD2. Germline assignment: CDR1 MDHEN and CDR2 SYDVKM. The trim removed 3 bases at V and 0 bases at J, leaving 8 bases unmatched. The CDR3 extends over 18 amino acids. The CDR3, as DNA: TGTGCCAGCAGTTTCTATAGGACTAGCGGGGGTAGCTCCTACGAGCAGTACTTC. As protein: CASSFYRTSGGSSYEQYF.

This rearrangement joins TRBV5-1 to TRBJ1-4; possibly TRBD1 for D (5 bases). The CDR3 is made up of 15 amino acids. Germline V gene lookup returns CDR1 SGHRS and CDR2 YFSETQ. Trimming stripped 4 bases from V and 6 bases from J, with 16 bases between. The CDR3 sequence: CASSLRGDNYEKLFF. CDR3 bases: TGCGCCAGCAGCCTACGGGGGGATAATTATGAAAAACTGTTTTTT.

The V and J genes are TRBV3-1 (or the pseudogene TRBV3-2) and TRBJ1-4; unclear D gene. V lost 0 bases to trimming and J lost 7 bases, with 9 bases between them. CDR1 is LGHDT and CDR2 is YNNKEL in the germline V gene (reference sequence). This CDR3 spans 14 amino acids. The CDR3 sequence: CASSQEGRGEKLFF. In nucleotides, the CDR3 is TGTGCCAGCAGCCAAGAAGGACGGGGTGAAAAACTGTTTTTT.

The J gene is TRBJ1-2, the V gene TRBV24-1, with TRBD1 matching 9 bases. The CDR3 contains 14 residues. Germline CDR1 and CDR2: KGHDR and SFDVKD. The V and J ends lost 4 bases and 8 bases, in that order; junction bases with no gene match: 7. This CDR3 is CATSDSGTGHGYTF. The CDR3 nucleotides are TGTGCCACCAGTGACTCCGGGACAGGGCACGGCTACACCTTC.

The chain has TRBV20-1 and TRBJ1-5, with a weak D call TRBD1 (6 bases). The ends were cut back, 3 bases at V and 3 bases at J, with 15 bases in the middle. The CDR3 is 15 amino acids. In germline, CDR1 is DFQATT, CDR2 SNEGSKA (reference sequence). CDR3 protein: CSASGQGISNQPQHF. The CDR3 nucleotides read TGCAGTGCTAGTGGGCAGGGGATCTCCAATCAGCCCCAGCATTTT.

The rearrangement joins TRBV7-6 to TRBJ2-7, with D unclear. The CDR3 is 17 residues long. Germline V lookup: CDR1 SGHVS, CDR2 FNYEAQ. V lost 4 bases and J lost 3, with 22 bases in between. The DNA for the CDR3 is TGTGCCAGCAGCTCTTTACCCAAGTTAGACTCGTTCTACGAGCAGTACTTC. Its protein product is CASSSLPKLDSFYEQYF.

The chain is built from TRBV20-1 and TRBJ2-1; D might be TRBD2 (5 bases). Germline V gene sequence: CDR1 DFQATT, CDR2 SNEGSKA (reference sequence). The CDR3 has 11 amino acids. In DNA form, the CDR3 reads TGCAGGGCAGTACTAGACAATGAGCAGTTCTTC. Its protein product is CRAVLDNEQFF.

The V gene is TRBV12-3 or TRBV12-4, the J gene TRBJ1-6; 7 nucleotides align to TRBD1. CDR3 length: 13 amino acids. The junction had 5 bases not matched to a gene; V was cut back by 6 bases and J by 9 bases. CDR3 sequence (DNA): TGTGCCAGCAGAGAGGGGGCGAGTTCACCCCTCCACTTT. This gives the protein CASREGASSPLHF.

The CDR3 loop reads CASSLWADSADTQYF. In DNA, the CDR3 is TGCGCCAGCAGCTTGTGGGCCGACAGTGCAGATACGCAGTATTTT. The chain joins TRBV5-1 to TRBJ2-3; TRBD1 is a possible D gene (5 bases). CDR3 length equals 15 residues. Germline-derived CDR1 and CDR2 are SGHRS and YFSETQ. V was cut by 1 base and J by 4 bases, with 13 bases left in between.

The chain carries TRBV11-3 and TRBJ2-1, with 8 bases that match TRBD2. The CDR3 has 14 residues. Germline V gene data show CDR1 as SGHNT and CDR2 as YENEEA. The V and J ends lost 5 bases and 6 bases, in that order; junction bases with no gene match: 6. The CDR3 DNA reads as TGTGCCAGCAGCCGACGCAGCGGGAGCAATGAGCAGTTCTTC. Protein sequence: CASSRRSGSNEQFF.

The chain is built from TRBV28 and TRBJ2-1, with 7 bases fitting TRBD2. Germline CDR1 is MDHEN and CDR2 is SYDVKM. V lost 8 bases and J lost 7; bases outside the gene matches: 11. CDR3 length equals 14 residues. CDR3 protein: CASHSGFVGNEQFF. As DNA, the CDR3 is TGTGCCAGCCATAGCGGGTTTGTCGGGAATGAGCAGTTCTTC.

The V gene is TRBV18, the J gene TRBJ2-7; 7 bases agree with TRBD1. The germline CDR1 and CDR2 sequences are KGHSH and LQKENI. The ends lost 4 bases at V and 4 bases at J; junction bases unmatched: 4. This CDR3 spans 13 amino acids. The CDR3 DNA reads TGTGCCAGCTCACAGGGACAGCGTTACGAGCAGTACTTC. It specifies CASSQGQRYEQYF.